Following are 10 T cell receptor beta chains from one sample sequenced in a study of Ad26.COV2.S vaccination and SARS-CoV-2 variants. As to treatment: roughly 20 received Ad26.COV2.S at low or high dose, single or two shots; several received placebo; per-sample allocation not given. Collection of samples fell on day 63 after the first vaccine or placebo injection. Assay: immunoSEQ multiplex PCR; the TCRdb copy retains only in-frame clones and omits some. The sample lists hundreds of thousands of clones; 90% were seen once. Sequences were derived from peripheral blood, sampled in a trial of Ad26.COV2.S vaccine versus placebo. These TCRs come from a person between 18 and 59 years old who received the Ad26.COV2.S COVID-19 vaccine or a placebo.

This clone came up a few times. This CDR3 reads CASSLVLGGLGYEQYF. The CDR3 DNA is TGTGCCAGCAGCTTAGTTCTAGGGGGCCTGGGCTACGAGCAGTACTTC. The chain links TRBV7-2 to TRBJ2-7; 7 positions match TRBD1. V was pared by 1 base and J by 3 bases, with 9 bases of the junction left unmatched. This CDR3 has 16 amino acids. Germline V gives CDR1 SGHTA, CDR2 FQGNSA.

CDR3 region: CASSIDWGQGDQPQHF. For the CDR3, the DNA is TGTGCCAGTAGTATAGATTGGGGACAGGGGGATCAGCCCCAGCATTTT. V gene TRBV19 combines with J gene TRBJ1-5; 11 bases line up with TRBD1. Germline V gene data show CDR1 as LNHDA and CDR2 as SQIVND (reference sequence). CDR3 length equals 16 residues. Unmatched junction bases numbered 3, after V lost 0 bases and J lost 5 bases.

The V and J genes are TRBV5-6 and TRBJ2-7; 7 bases agree with TRBD2. CDR3 length equals 14 residues. V was pared by 7 bases and J by 2 bases, with 9 bases of the junction left unmatched. CDR1 SGHDT and CDR2 YYEEEE come from the germline V gene. The DNA of the CDR3 is TGTGCCAGCCGCACCCTAGCGGCCGCCTACGAGCAGTACTTC. Translation gives CASRTLAAAYEQYF.

The chain joins TRBV28 to TRBJ2-3; D remains ambiguous. Trimming shortened V by 6 bases and J by 2 bases, and 9 bases separated the two germline ends. The CDR3 length is 13 residues. CDR1 and CDR2 (germline): MDHEN, SYDVKM. The DNA for the CDR3 is TGTGCCAGCAGCCCCTCCATCACAGATACGCAGTATTTT. This sequence encodes CASSPSITDTQYF.

V usage is TRBV2 and J usage is TRBJ2-1; 11 bases are shared with TRBD2. Germline CDR1 reads SNHLY; CDR2 reads FYNNEI. CDR3 length equals 15 residues. After removal of 6 bases from V and 9 bases from J, the junction contained 10 bases not matched to a gene. Written as DNA, the CDR3 is TGTGCCAGCAGGACAGACACCGGGACTAGCGGTGAGCAGTTCTTC. This codes for CASRTDTGTSGEQFF.

The gene calls are TRBV30 and TRBJ1-2; D not resolved. V shed 8 bases and J shed 4 bases, with 14 bases lying between them. CDR1 and CDR2 from the germline V gene are GTSNPN and SVGIG (reference sequence). The CDR3 is 12 amino acids. CDR3 in amino acids: CAGQQGLYGYTF. The CDR3, as DNA: TGTGCCGGGCAACAAGGGCTCTATGGCTACACCTTC.

This sequence joins TRBV7-9 and TRBJ2-1, with TRBD2 identical over 8 bases. The CDR3 consists of 13 residues. Germline V gives CDR1 SEHNR, CDR2 FQNEAQ (reference sequence). J lost 4 bases, V lost 10 bases, and 6 bases had no gene match. The CDR3 region is CANGLAGYNEQFF. Here the CDR3 DNA reads TGTGCCAATGGGTTAGCGGGGTACAATGAGCAGTTCTTC.

V is TRBV7-2 and J is TRBJ2-7; 12 positions match TRBD2. From germline, CDR1 is SGHTA and CDR2 FQGNSA. The CDR3 contains 16 residues. Losses at the gene ends were 6 bases for V and 3 bases for J; bases not matched to a gene: 9. CDR3 amino acids: CASSSSPLAGGYEQYF. The CDR3 coding sequence is TGTGCCAGCAGTTCTTCTCCACTAGCGGGGGGCTACGAGCAGTACTTC. The full variable domain, its missing parts supplied by reference TRBV7-2 and TRBJ2-7, is GAGVSQSPSNKVTEKGKDVELRCDPISGHTALYWYRQSLGQGLEFLIYFQGNSAPDKSGLPSDRFSAERTGGSVSTLTIQRTQQEDSAVYLCASSSSPLAGGYEQYFGPGTRLTVT.

Here the CDR3 DNA reads TGTGCCAGTGGACAGGGGGCGGACGAGCAGTACTTC. Protein product: CASGQGADEQYF. The gene calls are TRBV25-1 and TRBJ2-7; 11 bases match TRBD1. V trimming: 9 bases; J trimming: 5 bases; junction bases outside the gene matches: 3. The CDR3 sequence is 12 residues long. CDR1 is MGHDK and CDR2 is SYGVNS in the germline V gene.

The CDR3 spells CASSAGGGTTNTEAFF. CDR3 nucleotide sequence: TGTGCCAGCAGTGCGGGAGGGGGTACTACGAACACTGAAGCTTTCTTT. The V gene is TRBV5-4, the J gene TRBJ1-1, with D possibly matching TRBD1 (6 bases). V dropped 5 bases and J dropped 1 base, with 18 bases sitting between them. Germline CDR1 reads SGHNT; CDR2 reads YYREEE (reference sequence). The CDR3 is made up of 16 amino acids. Variable domain in full (rest from reference TRBV5-4 and TRBJ1-1): ETGVTQSPTHLIKTRGQQVTLRCSSQSGHNTVSWYQQALGQGPQFIFQYYREEENGRGNFPPRFSGLQFPNYSSELNVNALELDDSALYLCASSAGGGTTNTEAFFGQGTRLTVV.